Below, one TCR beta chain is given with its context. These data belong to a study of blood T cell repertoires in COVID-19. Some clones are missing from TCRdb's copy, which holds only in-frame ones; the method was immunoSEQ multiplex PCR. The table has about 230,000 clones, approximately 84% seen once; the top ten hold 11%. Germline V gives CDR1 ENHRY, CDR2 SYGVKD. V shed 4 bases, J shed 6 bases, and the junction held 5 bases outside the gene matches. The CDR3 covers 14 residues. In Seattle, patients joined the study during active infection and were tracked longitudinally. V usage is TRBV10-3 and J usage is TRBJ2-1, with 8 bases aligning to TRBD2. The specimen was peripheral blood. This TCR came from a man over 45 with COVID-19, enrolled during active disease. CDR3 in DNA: TGTGCCATCAGTGGAGTGGCGGGGGGCAATGAGCAGTTCTTC. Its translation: CAISGVAGGNEQFF.